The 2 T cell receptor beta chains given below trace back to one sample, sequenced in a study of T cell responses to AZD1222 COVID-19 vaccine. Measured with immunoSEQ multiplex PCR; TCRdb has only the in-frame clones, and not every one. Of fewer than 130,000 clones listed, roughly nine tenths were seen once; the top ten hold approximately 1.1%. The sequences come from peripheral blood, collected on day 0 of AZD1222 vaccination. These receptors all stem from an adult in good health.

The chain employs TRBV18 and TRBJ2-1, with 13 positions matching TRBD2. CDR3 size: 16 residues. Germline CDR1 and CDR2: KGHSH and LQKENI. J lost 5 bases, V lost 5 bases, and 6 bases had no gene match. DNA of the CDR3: TGTGCCAGCTCATCCGGACTAGCGGGAGCCAACAATGAGCAGTTCTTC. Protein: CASSSGLAGANNEQFF. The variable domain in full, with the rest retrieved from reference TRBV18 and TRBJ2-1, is NAGVMQNPRHLVRRRGQEARLRCSPMKGHSHVYWYRQLPEEGLKFMVYLQKENIIDESGMPKERFSAEFPKEGPSILRIQQVVRGDSAAYFCASSSGLAGANNEQFFGPGTRLTVL.

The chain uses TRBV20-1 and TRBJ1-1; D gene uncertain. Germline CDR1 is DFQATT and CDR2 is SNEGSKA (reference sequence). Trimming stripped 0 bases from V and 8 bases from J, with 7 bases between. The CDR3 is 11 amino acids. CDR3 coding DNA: TGCAGTGCTAGAGAAATGGGGGAAGCTTTCTTT. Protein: CSAREMGEAFF.